Below, one TCR beta chain is given with its context. The data were taken from a study of T cells in tuberculosis. Background on the study: This South African cohort compared adolescents with or without latent tuberculosis against adults with active tuberculosis.

CDR3 size: 12 residues. The V and J ends lost 5 bases and 9 bases respectively, with 11 bases between them. Germline V CDR1 and CDR2: MDHEN, SYDVKM. Time point given: new active TB diagnosis, blood taken before or within 7 days of starting treatment. TCRdb keeps only in-frame clones here, not all; method: immunoSEQ multiplex PCR. This sample yields about 40,000 clones, of which 94% are seen a single time; around 4% belongs to the top ten. The sample here was PBMCs, taken at tuberculosis diagnosis. The J gene is TRBJ2-4, the V gene TRBV28; tentative D call: TRBD2 (5 bases). The TCR comes from an adult with tuberculosis. In DNA form, the CDR3 reads TGTGCCAGCAGTGTCAAGGGAGCCATTCAGTACTTC. Its translation is CASSVKGAIQYF. The full variable domain, rest sourced from reference TRBV28 and TRBJ2-4, is DVKVTQSSRYLVKRTGEKVFLECVQDMDHENMFWYRQDPGLGLRLIYFSYDVKMKEKGDIPEGYSVSREKKERFSLILESASTNQTSMYLCASSVKGAIQYFGAGTRLSVL.